The 21 T cell receptor beta chains listed next were all sequenced from one sample in a study of human T cells and chemical hapten exposure. The time point denotes: patch test 3, about 24 weeks after DPC sensitization. The treatment here: therapeutic diphenylcyclopropenone sensitization with weekly scalp DPC. TCRdb ran MiXCR on the RACE reads and lists one entry per CDR3 protein. Altogether 70,000 or so distinct CDR3 sequences are present, roughly 10% being singletons, with the ten largest covering approximately 1.5%. The specimen was whole blood, collected in connection with sensitization to the hapten diphenylcyclopropenone (DPC). All receptors come from a woman aged 45-60 years with alopecia areata. Some clones in this sample may be carry-over from other donors' samples.

There are a few counts of this clonotype. The rearrangement joins TRBV5-4 to TRBJ1-2; D unresolved. The V end lost 4 bases, the J end lost 4 bases, and 8 bases lay between the germline ends. The CDR3 covers 12 residues. Germline CDR1 is SGHNT and CDR2 is YYREEE (reference sequence). CDR3 coding DNA: TGTGCCAGCAGCCAGGCTTCCTATGGCTACACCTTC. It translates to CASSQASYGYTF.

This clonotype was detected many times. V is TRBV20-1 and J is TRBJ1-2; D gene unclear. The CDR3 length is 13 residues. Germline CDR1 and CDR2: DFQATT and SNEGSKA (reference sequence). The V end was cut by 0 bases, the J end by 4 bases, with 9 bases between. The chain's CDR3 is CSARDEGVYGYTF. The DNA of the CDR3 is TGCAGTGCTAGAGATGAGGGAGTCTATGGCTACACCTTC.

This clonotype has only a few counts. The rearrangement links TRBV7-9 to TRBJ1-4; D not resolved. Per the germline V gene, CDR1 is SEHNR and CDR2 is FQNEAQ (reference sequence). Between the trimmed V and J ends, which lost 4 bases and 8 bases, there was a span of 14 bases. The CDR3 totals 14 residues. The CDR3 reads CASSSSIDGEKLFF. CDR3 nucleotide sequence: TGTGCCAGCAGCTCCTCGATTGATGGGGAAAAACTGTTTTTT.

This clonotype appeared many times. This rearrangement joins TRBV11-2 to TRBJ2-2; tentative D call: TRBD2 (5 bases). The V gene lost 0 bases and the J gene lost 6 bases, with 23 bases spanning the gap. The CDR3 extends over 19 amino acids. Germline-derived CDR1 and CDR2 are SGHAT and FQNNGV. The CDR3 DNA reads TGTGCCAGCAGCTTAGATCTGGGTTCGGCGCTAGTGCGGGCCGGGGAGCTGTTTTTT. It is translated as CASSLDLGSALVRAGELFF.

The chain recombines TRBV13 with TRBJ1-2; the match to TRBD1 covers 7 bases. V shed 2 bases and J 4 bases; nucleotides not matched to a gene: 4. This CDR3 is 14 amino acids long. Germline V gives CDR1 PRHDT, CDR2 FYEKMQ (reference sequence). The CDR3 bases are TGTGCCAGCAGCTTATCAGGGGGGAGCTATGGCTACACCTTC. Translating gives CASSLSGGSYGYTF.

This clonotype was seen ten or more times. This sequence joins TRBV18 and TRBJ2-3, with 10 bases aligning to TRBD1. Germline values: CDR1 KGHSH, CDR2 LQKENI. V trimming: 8 bases; J trimming: 5 bases; junction bases outside the gene matches: 1. CDR3 length equals 12 residues. CDR3 amino acids: CASRDRGDTQYF. The CDR3 bases are TGTGCCAGCCGGGACAGGGGAGATACGCAGTATTTT.

V gene TRBV4-1 combines with J gene TRBJ1-2; 7 bases are shared with TRBD1. Germline V gives CDR1 MGHRA, CDR2 YSYEKL. The trim removed 0 bases at V and 6 bases at J, leaving 7 bases unmatched. The CDR3 is 15 amino acids. Here the CDR3 DNA reads TGCGCCAGCAGCCAAGATCCGGGGACAGCTGATGGCTACACCTTC. It encodes CASSQDPGTADGYTF.

The sample holds a few counts of this clonotype. The V and J genes are TRBV18 and TRBJ2-2; weak D call: TRBD1 (6 bases). Per germline, CDR1 KGHSH and CDR2 LQKENI. This CDR3 contains 14 residues. V lost 1 base and J 6 bases, leaving 9 bases between the germline ends. The CDR3 bases are TGTGCCAGCTCACCACAACAGGGTCCCGGGGAGCTGTTTTTT. As protein: CASSPQQGPGELFF.

V and J are TRBV6-6 and TRBJ1-1, with a possible D match to TRBD1 (5 bases). The germline V gene has CDR1 MNHNY and CDR2 SVGAGI (reference sequence). The CDR3 has 10 amino acids. Trimming pared 10 bases from V and 4 bases from J, leaving 7 bases between. CDR3: CATGPTEAFF. The CDR3 nucleotides read TGTGCCACGGGGCCCACTGAAGCTTTCTTT.

The chain has TRBV2 and TRBJ1-1; D is unresolved. This CDR3 is 14 amino acids long. The V gene's germline CDR1 is SNHLY and CDR2 FYNNEI. Trimming left V 0 bases short and J 5 bases short, with 10 bases between. The CDR3 nucleotides are TGTGCCAGCAGTGAAGCGCTACTCGGAACTGAAGCTTTCTTT. It codes for CASSEALLGTEAFF.

There are many counts of this clonotype. CDR3 protein: CASSLPGDGYTF. The CDR3, as DNA: TGTGCCAGCAGTCTGCCCGGCGATGGCTACACCTTC. This chain joins TRBV27 and TRBJ1-2; D remains ambiguous. Germline loops: CDR1 MNHEY, CDR2 SMNVEV (reference sequence). The CDR3 totals 12 residues. Deletions cut 5 bases from V and 6 bases from J, with 10 bases between.

This clonotype has a count of ten or more. The chain combines TRBV20-1 with TRBJ1-2, with D unclear. V lost 3 bases and J 8 bases, leaving 16 bases between the germline ends. The CDR3 spans 13 residues. Germline loops: CDR1 DFQATT, CDR2 SNEGSKA (reference sequence). The CDR3 loop is CSASEVRLSGYTF. The CDR3 DNA is TGCAGTGCTAGTGAAGTCCGACTCTCGGGCTACACCTTC.

This clonotype was found a few times. The chain has TRBV3-1 and TRBJ2-7; D is unresolved. V shed 2 bases and J shed 6 bases, with 5 bases lying between them. Germline V gives CDR1 LGHDT, CDR2 YNNKEL (reference sequence). CDR3 size: 11 residues. The CDR3: CASSQLGEQYF. CDR3 bases: TGTGCCAGCAGCCAACTGGGCGAGCAGTACTTC.

There are a few counts of this clonotype. A read error may produce the germline difference seen at one junction end. The chain is built from TRBV12-3 or TRBV12-4 and TRBJ1-2, with D maybe TRBD1 (5 bases). The CDR3 sequence is 12 residues long. The CDR3 nucleotides are TGTACCAGCAGTAGCAGGGACTATGGCTACACCTTC. Translation: CTSSSRDYGYTF.

The sample holds a few counts of this clonotype. The chain joins TRBV6-2 or TRBV6-3 to TRBJ1-3; possibly TRBD1 for D (5 bases). This CDR3 spans 14 amino acids. Trimming removed 6 bases from V and 4 bases from J, with 13 bases in between. CDR1 MNHEY and CDR2 SVGEGT come from the germline V gene. The CDR3 coding sequence is TGTGCCAGCAGCGATGGGGGGAACGGAAACACCATATATTTT. This gives the protein CASSDGGNGNTIYF.

The chain couples TRBV6-5 to TRBJ2-6; TRBD1 or TRBD2 may be the D gene (6 bases each). Germline lookup yields CDR1 MNHEY and CDR2 SVGAGI. The CDR3 spans 17 residues. Trimming took off 4 bases at V and 4 bases at J, with 17 bases between the two ends. CDR3 nucleotides: TGTGCCAGCAGTTGGGGGGCAGGGCTATCCGGGGCCAACGTCCTGACTTTC. Translation gives CASSWGAGLSGANVLTF.

The table lists this clonotype with many counts. The chain recombines TRBV5-1 with TRBJ2-5, with D maybe TRBD2 (6 bases). The CDR3 is 14 residues long. V shed 4 bases and J shed 2 bases, with 12 bases lying between them. Germline V CDR1 and CDR2: SGHRS, YFSETQ. Written as DNA, the CDR3 is TGCGCCAGCAGCCCGAATGGGGGGCAAGAGACCCAGTACTTC. Encoded protein: CASSPNGGQETQYF. The full variable domain, completed using reference TRBV5-1 and TRBJ2-5, is KAGVTQTPRYLIKTRGQQVTLSCSPISGHRSVSWYQQTPGQGLQFLFEYFSETQRNKGNFPGRFSGRQFSNSRSEMNVSTLELGDSALYLCASSPNGGQETQYFGPGTRLLVL.

This clonotype appeared a few times. The chain employs TRBV18 and TRBJ1-5; possibly TRBD1 for D (5 bases). V gave up 5 bases and J gave up 2 bases, with 10 bases separating them. Germline lookup yields CDR1 KGHSH and CDR2 LQKENI. This CDR3 is 14 amino acids long. Here the CDR3 reads CASSAGSGNQPQHF. The DNA for the CDR3 is TGTGCCAGCTCAGCAGGGAGCGGCAATCAGCCCCAGCATTTT.

The chain carries TRBV3-1 and TRBJ2-1; D gene unclear. CDR3 length: 12 amino acids. The germline V and J ends were trimmed by 2 bases and 9 bases, with 8 bases remaining between them. Germline values: CDR1 LGHDT, CDR2 YNNKEL (reference sequence). CDR3: CASSQSQVEQFF. In nucleotides, the CDR3 is TGTGCCAGCAGCCAATCTCAGGTTGAGCAGTTCTTC.

This clonotype was observed many times. The chain carries TRBV6-5 and TRBJ1-1; the match to TRBD1 covers 7 bases. The CDR3 sequence is 16 residues long. Germline V gene lookup returns CDR1 MNHEY and CDR2 SVGAGI. V was pared by 4 bases and J by 3 bases, with 11 bases of the junction left unmatched. CDR3 loop: CASSSGTARRDTEAFF. CDR3 sequence (DNA): TGTGCCAGCAGTTCCGGGACAGCCCGGCGGGACACTGAAGCTTTCTTT.

This clonotype was recorded many times. The V call is TRBV6-1, the J call TRBJ1-5; no firm D call. Trimming left V 5 bases short and J 4 bases short, with 3 bases between. Looked up from germline, CDR1 is MNHNS and CDR2 is SASEGT. This CDR3 region has 11 residues. CDR3 bases: TGTGCCAGCAGTCTTAATCAGCCCCAGCATTTT. It codes for CASSLNQPQHF.